Listed below are T cell receptor beta chains from one sample, sequenced in a study of T-cell reconstitution after alpha-beta-depleted transplantation in children. One entry per CDR3 protein, called by TCRdb with MiXCR from the PCR reads. The sample includes about 360,000 distinct CDR3 sequences, approximately 12% of them seen just once. This specimen consisted of PBMCs, obtained from the stem cell graft. These receptors came from a human donor who donated a stem cell graft to a child with Fanconi anemia. The CDR3 runs from the conserved cysteine through the conserved F or W. Fields, in order: clone size, J gene, D gene, V gene, CDR3 protein, CDR3 DNA. A D gene is named only where the DNA matches it firmly. Some rows mark clone size as missing; the rest say once, few, many or name a class of expanded clone.

clone size: NA; J gene: TRBJ1-2; D gene: NA; V gene: TRBV10-3; CDR3 protein: CAITLGPGDDGYTF; CDR3 DNA: TGTGCCATCACATTGGGACCGGGTGACGATGGCTACACCTTC
clone size: few; J gene: TRBJ1-1; D gene: NA; V gene: TRBV7-2; CDR3 protein: CASNLEYHTEAFF; CDR3 DNA: TGTGCCAGCAACCTTGAATACCACACTGAAGCTTTCTTT
clone size: NA; J gene: TRBJ2-5; D gene: TRBD2; V gene: TRBV28; CDR3 protein: CASSFSGLADQETQYF; CDR3 DNA: TGTGCCAGCAGTTTTAGTGGGCTAGCGGATCAAGAGACCCAGTACTTC
clone size: few; J gene: TRBJ2-7; D gene: NA; V gene: TRBV5-1; CDR3 protein: CASSLDPSSDEQYF; CDR3 DNA: TGCGCCAGCAGCTTGGATCCTAGTTCGGACGAGCAGTACTTC
clone size: NA; J gene: TRBJ2-1; D gene: NA; V gene: TRBV11-2; CDR3 protein: CASSRITGDNEQFF; CDR3 DNA: TGTGCCAGCAGTCGGATTACAGGAGACAATGAGCAGTTCTTC
clone size: few; J gene: TRBJ2-2; D gene: NA; V gene: TRBV12-3/TRBV12-4; CDR3 protein: CASSWTVPSGELFF; CDR3 DNA: TGTGCCAGCAGTTGGACAGTCCCGTCCGGGGAGCTGTTTTTT
clone size: few; J gene: TRBJ2-7; D gene: NA; V gene: TRBV12-5; CDR3 protein: CASGLGGPPYEQYF; CDR3 DNA: TGTGCTAGTGGTTTGGGTGGGCCACCCTACGAGCAGTACTTC
clone size: few; J gene: TRBJ2-3; D gene: TRBD2; V gene: TRBV6-5; CDR3 protein: CASSSLAGSTDTQYF; CDR3 DNA: TGTGCCAGCAGTTCACTAGCGGGGAGCACAGATACGCAGTATTTT
clone size: NA; J gene: TRBJ2-5; D gene: TRBD1; V gene: TRBV5-1; CDR3 protein: CASSLILGTGYQETQYF; CDR3 DNA: TGCGCCAGCAGTTTAATCCTTGGGACAGGTTACCAAGAGACCCAGTACTTC
clone size: few; J gene: TRBJ2-6; D gene: NA; V gene: TRBV6-4; CDR3 protein: CASKKESGANVLTF; CDR3 DNA: TGTGCCAGCAAAAAGGAATCAGGGGCCAACGTCCTGACTTTC
clone size: few; J gene: TRBJ2-3; D gene: NA; V gene: TRBV7-8; CDR3 protein: CASARDAVSTDTQYF; CDR3 DNA: TGTGCCAGCGCCCGGGATGCAGTGAGCACAGATACGCAGTATTTT
clone size: NA; J gene: TRBJ2-3; D gene: TRBD2; V gene: TRBV13; CDR3 protein: CASSLWTSGGDTQYF; CDR3 DNA: TGTGCCAGCAGCCTATGGACTAGCGGGGGTGATACGCAGTATTTT
clone size: NA; J gene: TRBJ2-3; D gene: TRBD2; V gene: TRBV5-6; CDR3 protein: CASSKTSGLVDTQYF; CDR3 DNA: TGTGCCAGCAGCAAGACTAGCGGGCTAGTAGATACGCAGTATTTT
clone size: NA; J gene: TRBJ2-7; D gene: TRBD1; V gene: TRBV10-3; CDR3 protein: CAIGPGGYEQYF; CDR3 DNA: TGTGCCATCGGGCCAGGGGGCTACGAGCAGTACTTC
clone size: NA; J gene: TRBJ1-1; D gene: NA; V gene: TRBV6-2/TRBV6-3; CDR3 protein: CASSHQGNTEAFF; CDR3 DNA: TGTGCCAGCAGCCACCAGGGGAACACTGAAGCTTTCTTT
clone size: few; J gene: TRBJ1-5; D gene: NA; V gene: TRBV24-1; CDR3 protein: CATIIRGDQPQHF; CDR3 DNA: TGTGCCACCATCATAAGGGGCGATCAGCCCCAGCATTTT
clone size: NA; J gene: TRBJ2-7; D gene: NA; V gene: TRBV23-1; CDR3 protein: CASSRRPALTYEQYF; CDR3 DNA: TGCGCCAGCAGTCGGCGGCCGGCACTTACCTACGAGCAGTACTTC
clone size: NA; J gene: TRBJ1-1; D gene: TRBD1; V gene: TRBV5-1; CDR3 protein: CASSRDRSEAFF; CDR3 DNA: TGCGCCAGCAGCCGGGACAGGTCTGAAGCTTTCTTT
clone size: NA; J gene: TRBJ1-2; D gene: TRBD1; V gene: TRBV6-5; CDR3 protein: CASSYSGQGNYGYTF; CDR3 DNA: TGTGCCAGCAGTTACTCGGGACAGGGGAACTATGGCTACACCTTC
clone size: many; J gene: TRBJ1-2; D gene: NA; V gene: TRBV12-3/TRBV12-4; CDR3 protein: CASSLSVFYGYTF; CDR3 DNA: TGTGCCAGCAGTTTATCGGTCTTCTATGGCTACACCTTC
clone size: few; J gene: TRBJ1-1; D gene: NA; V gene: TRBV29-1; CDR3 protein: CSVESAGRTEAFF; CDR3 DNA: TGCAGCGTTGAGAGCGCAGGGAGAACTGAAGCTTTCTTT
clone size: few; J gene: TRBJ2-1; D gene: TRBD2; V gene: TRBV20-1; CDR3 protein: CSARDPPRERGHYNEQFF; CDR3 DNA: TGCAGTGCTAGAGATCCCCCCAGGGAGCGGGGCCATTACAATGAGCAGTTCTTC
clone size: few; J gene: TRBJ2-1; D gene: TRBD1; V gene: TRBV6-5; CDR3 protein: CASSYGGTGEKQFF; CDR3 DNA: TGTGCCAGCAGTTACGGCGGTACAGGGGAAAAGCAGTTCTTC
clone size: many; J gene: TRBJ2-4; D gene: NA; V gene: TRBV6-5; CDR3 protein: CASSYSGGQNIQYF; CDR3 DNA: TGTGCCAGCAGTTACTCAGGAGGGCAAAACATTCAGTACTTC
clone size: NA; J gene: TRBJ1-4; D gene: NA; V gene: TRBV5-1; CDR3 protein: CASSLSIQNEKLFF; CDR3 DNA: TGCGCCAGCAGCTTGTCCATCCAGAATGAAAAACTGTTTTTT
clone size: many; J gene: TRBJ2-7; D gene: TRBD1; V gene: TRBV29-1; CDR3 protein: CSVGDRVTYEQYF; CDR3 DNA: TGCAGCGTCGGGGACAGGGTTACCTACGAGCAGTACTTC
clone size: NA; J gene: TRBJ1-2; D gene: NA; V gene: TRBV3-1; CDR3 protein: CTISLATGTYGYTF; CDR3 DNA: TGTACCATCAGTTTAGCGACAGGAACCTATGGCTACACCTTC
clone size: many; J gene: TRBJ2-7; D gene: NA; V gene: TRBV12-3/TRBV12-4; CDR3 protein: CASSFGQIGYEQYF; CDR3 DNA: TGTGCCAGCAGTTTTGGACAGATAGGCTACGAGCAGTACTTC
clone size: NA; J gene: TRBJ1-5; D gene: NA; V gene: TRBV20-1; CDR3 protein: CRASTGEPQHF; CDR3 DNA: TGCCGTGCCTCGACTGGCGAGCCCCAGCATTTT
clone size: NA; J gene: TRBJ1-6; D gene: NA; V gene: TRBV6-1; CDR3 protein: CASTPQGSGSPLHF; CDR3 DNA: TGTGCCAGCACCCCACAGGGTAGTGGTTCACCCCTCCACTTT
clone size: many; J gene: TRBJ2-5; D gene: TRBD1; V gene: TRBV11-2; CDR3 protein: CASSLDRGTGVETQYF; CDR3 DNA: TGTGCCAGCAGCTTAGATCGTGGGACAGGGGTAGAGACCCAGTACTTC
clone size: few; J gene: TRBJ2-2; D gene: TRBD1; V gene: TRBV10-3; CDR3 protein: CAISEFLGQGGTGELFF; CDR3 DNA: TGTGCCATCAGTGAGTTCCTCGGACAGGGTGGAACCGGGGAGCTGTTTTTT
clone size: NA; J gene: TRBJ2-5; D gene: NA; V gene: TRBV20-1; CDR3 protein: CSARDNYQETQYF; CDR3 DNA: TGCAGTGCTAGAGATAACTACCAAGAGACCCAGTACTTC
clone size: NA; J gene: TRBJ2-2; D gene: TRBD2; V gene: TRBV9; CDR3 protein: CASSLKTSGSNTGELFF; CDR3 DNA: TGTGCCAGCAGCCTCAAGACTAGCGGGTCGAACACCGGGGAGCTGTTTTTT
clone size: many; J gene: TRBJ1-3; D gene: NA; V gene: TRBV11-2; CDR3 protein: CASSLGTLDTIYF; CDR3 DNA: TGTGCCAGCAGTTTGGGGACGTTGGACACCATATATTTT